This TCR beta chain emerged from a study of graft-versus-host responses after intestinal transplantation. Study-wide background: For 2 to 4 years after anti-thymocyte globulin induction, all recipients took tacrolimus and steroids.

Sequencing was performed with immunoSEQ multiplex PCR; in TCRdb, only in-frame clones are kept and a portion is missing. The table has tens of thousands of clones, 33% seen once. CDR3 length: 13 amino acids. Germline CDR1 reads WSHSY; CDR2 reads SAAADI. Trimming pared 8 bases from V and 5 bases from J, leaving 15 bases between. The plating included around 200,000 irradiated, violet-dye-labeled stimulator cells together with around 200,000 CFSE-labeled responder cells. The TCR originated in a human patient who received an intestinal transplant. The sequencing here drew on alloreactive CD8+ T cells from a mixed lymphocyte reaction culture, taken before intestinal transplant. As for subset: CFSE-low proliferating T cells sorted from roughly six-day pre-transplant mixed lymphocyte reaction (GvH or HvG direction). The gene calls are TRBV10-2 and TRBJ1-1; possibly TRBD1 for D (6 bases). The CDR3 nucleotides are TGCGCCAGCTCCTCGAGGGGGGGAACTGAAGCTTTCTTT. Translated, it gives CASSSRGGTEAFF.